Listed here are 2 T cell receptor beta chains from one sample, sequenced in a study of blood T cell repertoires in COVID-19. Method: immunoSEQ multiplex PCR; TCRdb's copy keeps in-frame clones and lacks some. The repertoire holds about 44,000 clones, with approximately 77% as singletons. Sequenced material: peripheral blood. These receptors all come from a woman aged 70-85 years with acute or convalescent COVID-19.

This sequence joins TRBV18 and TRBJ2-5; 7 nucleotides align to TRBD1. The CDR3 is made up of 15 amino acids. Germline-derived CDR1 and CDR2 are KGHSH and LQKENI. V shed 7 bases and J 2 bases; nucleotides not matched to a gene: 10. The CDR3 sequence is CASLSSGQPQETQYF. The CDR3 nucleotides read TGTGCCAGCTTGTCCTCGGGACAGCCTCAAGAGACCCAGTACTTC.

The rearrangement uses TRBV2 and TRBJ1-2; D is ambiguous. CDR3 size: 14 residues. V lost 1 base, J lost 7 bases, and 13 bases lay in between. The V gene's germline CDR1 is SNHLY and CDR2 FYNNEI. The CDR3 is CASSEGAKNSGYTF. The CDR3 coding sequence is TGTGCCAGCAGTGAAGGGGCGAAGAATAGTGGCTACACCTTC.